The clone carrying this TCR beta chain was detected many times. This sample stems from a study of T cells in Graves' hyperthyroidism and ophthalmopathy. In the study overall: The blood sample was taken at first diagnosis, before treatment began.

With 5 bases clipped from V and 10 bases from J, the junction kept 8 bases outside the gene matches. CDR3 length equals 15 residues. Extraction of PBMCs used roughly 9.6 ml of fresh peripheral blood. Using RNA transcripts as the source, TCR beta CDR3 regions were amplified. Initially, a first-round RT-PCR of the TCR CDR3 employed the HTBI primer set. TCRdb re-derived calls from the multiplex PCR reads in MiXCR, one entry per CDR3 protein. The sample contains approximately 600,000 distinct CDR3 sequences, around 15% of which appear only once. This clonotype was sampled from a woman aged 35 to 49 with Graves' ophthalmopathy. Sequences were obtained from blood. The chain joins TRBV12-3 or TRBV12-4 to TRBJ1-6, with 10 nucleotides matching TRBD1. The chain's CDR3 is CASSPPTGGRSPLHF. CDR3 coding DNA: TGTGCCAGCAGTCCTCCGACAGGGGGCCGATCACCCCTCCACTTT.